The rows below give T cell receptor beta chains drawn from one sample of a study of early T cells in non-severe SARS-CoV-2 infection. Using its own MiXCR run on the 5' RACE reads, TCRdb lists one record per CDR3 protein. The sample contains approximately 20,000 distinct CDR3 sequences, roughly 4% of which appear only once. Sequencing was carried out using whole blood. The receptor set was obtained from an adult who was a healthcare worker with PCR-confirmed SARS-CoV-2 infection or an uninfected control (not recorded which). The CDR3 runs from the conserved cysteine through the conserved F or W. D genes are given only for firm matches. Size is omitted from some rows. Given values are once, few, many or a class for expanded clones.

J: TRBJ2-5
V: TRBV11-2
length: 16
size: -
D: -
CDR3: CASSFAIRQSYGTQYF
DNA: TGTGCCAGCAGCTTTGCAATCCGTCAGTCTTACGGGACCCAGTACTTC

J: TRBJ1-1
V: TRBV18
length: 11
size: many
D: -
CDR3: CASSPKDEAFF
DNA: TGTGCCAGCTCACCAAAGGATGAAGCTTTCTTT

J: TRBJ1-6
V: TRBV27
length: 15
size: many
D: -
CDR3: CASSRRGNENSPLHF
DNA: TGTGCCAGCAGTCGGCGAGGGAACGAGAATTCACCCCTCCACTTT

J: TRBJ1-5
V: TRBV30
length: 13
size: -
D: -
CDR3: CAWRRGRGQPQHF
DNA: TGTGCCTGGAGAAGAGGGCGCGGACAGCCCCAGCATTTT

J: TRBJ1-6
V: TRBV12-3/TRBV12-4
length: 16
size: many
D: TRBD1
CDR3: CASSKNTGGFGSPLHF
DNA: TGTGCCAGCAGCAAAAACACAGGGGGATTCGGATCACCCCTCCACTTT

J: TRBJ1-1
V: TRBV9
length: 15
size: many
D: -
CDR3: CASSPRLTANTEAFF
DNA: TGTGCCAGCAGCCCCCGACTGACAGCGAACACTGAAGCTTTCTTT

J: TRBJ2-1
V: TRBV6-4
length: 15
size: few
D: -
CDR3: CATTPAEDRGNEQFF
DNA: TGTGCCACCACCCCAGCCGAGGACCGCGGGAATGAGCAGTTCTTC

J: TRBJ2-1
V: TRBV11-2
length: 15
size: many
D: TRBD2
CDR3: CASSRNTGGPDEQFF
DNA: TGTGCCAGCAGCCGGAATACGGGGGGGCCGGATGAGCAGTTCTTC

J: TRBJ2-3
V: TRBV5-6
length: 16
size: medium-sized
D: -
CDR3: CASSVGTPVSTDTQYF
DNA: TGTGCCAGCAGCGTAGGGACTCCGGTAAGCACAGATACGCAGTATTTT

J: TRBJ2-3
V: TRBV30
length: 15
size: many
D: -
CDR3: CAWSQTGGGTDTQYF
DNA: TGTGCCTGGTCCCAAACGGGCGGGGGCACAGATACGCAGTATTTT

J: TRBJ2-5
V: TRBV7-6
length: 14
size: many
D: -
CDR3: CASSLYEVGETQYF
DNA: TGTGCCAGCAGCTTATACGAGGTCGGGGAGACCCAGTACTTC

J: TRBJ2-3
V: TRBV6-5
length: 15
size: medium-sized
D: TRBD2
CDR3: CASSYSTSPGDTQYF
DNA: TGTGCCAGCAGTTACTCGACTAGCCCGGGGGATACGCAGTATTTT

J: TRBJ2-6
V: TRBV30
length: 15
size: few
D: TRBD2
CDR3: CAWSGREAGANVLTF
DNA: TGTGCCTGGAGTGGACGGGAGGCTGGGGCCAACGTCCTGACTTTC

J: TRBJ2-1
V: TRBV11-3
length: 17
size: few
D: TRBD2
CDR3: CASSSRDIRGDYNEQFF
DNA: TGTGCCAGCAGCTCCAGAGACATTCGGGGGGATTACAATGAGCAGTTCTTC

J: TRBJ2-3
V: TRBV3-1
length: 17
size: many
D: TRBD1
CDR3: CASSLLRPRQGRDTQYF
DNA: TGTGCCAGCAGCCTTTTACGGCCCCGACAGGGAAGAGATACGCAGTATTTT

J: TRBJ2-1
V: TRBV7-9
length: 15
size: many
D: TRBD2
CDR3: CASSRGGSSYNEQFF
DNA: TGTGCCAGCAGCCGCGGGGGTAGCTCCTACAATGAGCAGTTCTTC

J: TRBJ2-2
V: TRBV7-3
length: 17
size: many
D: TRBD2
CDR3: CASSPPGTSGGTGELFF
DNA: TGTGCCAGCAGTCCCCCCGGGACTAGCGGGGGTACCGGGGAGCTGTTTTTT